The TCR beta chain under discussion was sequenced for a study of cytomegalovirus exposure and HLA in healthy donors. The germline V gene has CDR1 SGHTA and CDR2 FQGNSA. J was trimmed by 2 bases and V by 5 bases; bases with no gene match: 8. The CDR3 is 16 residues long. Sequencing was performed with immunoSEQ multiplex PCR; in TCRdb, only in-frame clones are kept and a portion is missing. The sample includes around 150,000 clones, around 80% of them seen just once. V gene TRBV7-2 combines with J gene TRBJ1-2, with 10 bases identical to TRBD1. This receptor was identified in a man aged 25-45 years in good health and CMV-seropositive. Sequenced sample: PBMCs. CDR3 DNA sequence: TGTGCCAGCAGCGGAGATCCGGGACAGGGGAACTATGGCTACACCTTC. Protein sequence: CASSGDPGQGNYGYTF.